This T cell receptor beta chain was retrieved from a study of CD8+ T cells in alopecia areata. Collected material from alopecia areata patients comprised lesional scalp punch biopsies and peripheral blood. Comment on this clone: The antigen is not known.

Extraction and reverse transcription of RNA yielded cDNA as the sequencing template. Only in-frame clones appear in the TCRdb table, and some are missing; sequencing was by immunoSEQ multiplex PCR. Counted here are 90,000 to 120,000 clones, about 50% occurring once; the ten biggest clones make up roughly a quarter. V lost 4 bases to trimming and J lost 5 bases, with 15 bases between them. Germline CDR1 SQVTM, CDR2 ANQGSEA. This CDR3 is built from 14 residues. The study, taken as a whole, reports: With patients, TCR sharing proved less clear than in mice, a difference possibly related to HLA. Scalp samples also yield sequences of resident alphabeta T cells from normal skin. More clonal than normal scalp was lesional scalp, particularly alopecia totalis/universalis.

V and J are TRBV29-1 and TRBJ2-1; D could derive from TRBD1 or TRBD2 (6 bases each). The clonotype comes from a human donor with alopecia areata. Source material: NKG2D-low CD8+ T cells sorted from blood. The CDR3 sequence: CSVALGGTNNEQFF. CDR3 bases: TGCAGCGTTGCTTTAGGGGGGACAAACAATGAGCAGTTCTTC.